The 18 T cell receptor beta chains presented below share a single source sample, sequenced in a study of blood T cell repertoires in COVID-19. Measured with immunoSEQ multiplex PCR; TCRdb has only the in-frame clones, and not every one. The top ten hold around 30% of the sample, which has about 45,000 clones, 75% to 80% seen once. The sample was peripheral blood. The receptors shown here come from a woman in her 70s with acute or convalescent COVID-19.

This clone has more than one count but fewer than ten. The CDR3 region has the DNA TGCAGCACTTCCCGGTCCAACACAGATACGCAGTATTTT. Its translation is CSTSRSNTDTQYF. This chain joins TRBV29-1 and TRBJ2-3, with no clear D. Trimming removed 8 bases at V and 2 bases at J, with 14 bases between. Germline-derived CDR1 and CDR2 are SQVTM and ANQGSEA. The CDR3 spans 13 residues.

The chain combines TRBV5-6 with TRBJ1-6; D perhaps matches TRBD1 (5 bases). The CDR3 is 16 amino acids. V was shortened by 0 bases and J by 4 bases, with 11 bases between the two germline ends. Germline V lookup: CDR1 SGHDT, CDR2 YYEEEE. The chain's CDR3 is CASSLEGTGYNSPLHF. CDR3 sequence (DNA): TGTGCCAGCAGCTTGGAGGGGACTGGGTATAATTCACCCCTCCACTTT. Using reference TRBV5-6 and TRBJ1-6 for the parts outside the CDR3, the full variable domain is DAGVTQSPTHLIKTRGQQVTLRCSPKSGHDTVSWYQQALGQGPQFIFQYYEEEERQRGNFPDRFSGHQFPNYSSELNVNALLLGDSALYLCASSLEGTGYNSPLHFGNGTRLTVT.

The chain is built from TRBV7-2 and TRBJ2-2; D remains unclear. The V end lost 1 base, the J end lost 5 bases, and 8 bases lay between the germline ends. This CDR3 contains 14 residues. Germline V gene lookup returns CDR1 SGHTA and CDR2 FQGNSA. The CDR3 here is CASSLGPGTGELFF. CDR3 nucleotides: TGTGCCAGCAGCTTAGGGCCAGGAACCGGGGAGCTGTTTTTT.

Only a few counts were recorded for this clone. The chain joins TRBV9 to TRBJ2-7; D remains unclear. Germline CDR1 SGDLS, CDR2 YYNGEE. The CDR3 has 14 amino acids. Between the trimmed V and J ends, which lost 0 bases and 0 bases, there was a span of 7 bases. The CDR3 DNA sequence: TGTGCCAGCAGCGTAGGGAGCTTCTCCTACGAGCAGTACTTC. It specifies CASSVGSFSYEQYF.

V gene TRBV2 combines with J gene TRBJ2-5; TRBD1 might be the D (6 bases). This CDR3 spans 12 amino acids. In germline, CDR1 is SNHLY, CDR2 FYNNEI. Trimming left V 6 bases short and J 4 bases short, with 9 bases between. The CDR3 reads CASRLQGETQYF. In nucleotides, the CDR3 is TGTGCCAGCAGATTACAGGGAGAGACCCAGTACTTC.

The V call is TRBV12-3 or TRBV12-4, the J call TRBJ2-5; 7 bases are shared with TRBD2. The CDR3 is made up of 13 amino acids. V shed 3 bases, J shed 5 bases, and the junction held 3 bases outside the gene matches. The CDR3 nucleotides read TGTGCCAGCAGTTTTACCGGGGGGGAGACCCAGTACTTC. It yields the protein CASSFTGGETQYF.

This clone was seen only once. The V gene is TRBV12-3 or TRBV12-4, the J gene TRBJ1-6, with D maybe TRBD1 (6 bases). Trimming stripped 6 bases from V and 10 bases from J, with 13 bases between. This CDR3 region has 13 residues. The CDR3 coding sequence is TGTGCCAGCAGCCGGGACATTGGCTCACCCCTCCACTTT. Protein sequence: CASSRDIGSPLHF.

V and J are TRBV7-2 and TRBJ1-4, with D unclear. The germline V and J ends were trimmed by 5 bases and 0 bases, with 7 bases remaining between them. Germline loops: CDR1 SGHTA, CDR2 FQGNSA. This CDR3 spans 14 amino acids. Here the CDR3 reads CASSIVATNEKLFF. As DNA, the CDR3 is TGTGCCAGCAGCATAGTAGCAACTAATGAAAAACTGTTTTTT.

This clone has just a few counts. This chain links TRBV28 with TRBJ2-1, with TRBD2 matching 10 bases. The CDR3 contains 15 residues. Germline trimming cut 5 bases from V and 7 bases from J; bases unmatched to any gene: 8. The germline CDR1 and CDR2 sequences are MDHEN and SYDVKM. The CDR3 loop reads CASSPPASGRNEQFF. The CDR3, as DNA: TGTGCCAGCAGTCCCCCAGCTAGCGGGAGAAATGAGCAGTTCTTC.

The V and J genes are TRBV6-6 and TRBJ1-2; 7 bases fit TRBD1. From germline, CDR1 is MNHNY and CDR2 SVGAGI (reference sequence). The ends lost 5 bases at V and 5 bases at J; junction bases unmatched: 2. The CDR3 is 12 residues long. The CDR3 DNA reads as TGTGCCAGCAGTGGACAGGTTTATGGCTACACCTTC. It translates to CASSGQVYGYTF.

Worth noting for this clone: Other DNA sequences within the sample encode an identical CDR3. This chain connects TRBV12-3 or TRBV12-4 to TRBJ1-1; tentative D call: TRBD1 (5 bases). The CDR3 covers 13 residues. V lost 2 bases to trimming and J lost 2 bases, with 6 bases between them. In nucleotides, the CDR3 is TGTGCCAGCAGTTTACAGGGAAACACTGAAGCTTTCTTT. Protein product: CASSLQGNTEAFF.

This chain connects TRBV6-4 to TRBJ1-2; D is undetermined. There are 13 residues in the CDR3. V lost 2 bases and J 5 bases, leaving 9 bases between the germline ends. Germline CDR1 reads MRHNA; CDR2 reads SNTAGT. The CDR3 coding sequence is TGTGCCAGCAGTGACAGTGGAGGGTATGGCTACACCTTC. Its translation: CASSDSGGYGYTF.

This clone was counted a few times. This chain uses TRBV2 with TRBJ1-1; a possible D gene is TRBD1 (5 bases). V lost 4 bases to trimming and J lost 2 bases, with 11 bases between them. Germline loops: CDR1 SNHLY, CDR2 FYNNEI. CDR3 size: 14 residues. The CDR3 region is CASSGGTANTEAFF. CDR3 sequence (DNA): TGTGCCAGCAGTGGCGGGACGGCTAACACTGAAGCTTTCTTT.

The chain uses TRBV28 and TRBJ2-3; no definite D call. V was cut by 4 bases and J by 8 bases, with 7 bases left in between. There are 11 residues in the CDR3. Germline V CDR1 and CDR2: MDHEN, SYDVKM. The CDR3 spells CASSSAVTQYF. The CDR3 nucleotides read TGTGCCAGCAGTTCTGCGGTTACGCAGTATTTT.

This chain uses TRBV6-6 with TRBJ1-5; maybe TRBD1 (6 bases). The ends were cut back, 6 bases at V and 7 bases at J, with 22 bases in the middle. The CDR3 totals 16 residues. Germline CDR1 is MNHNY and CDR2 is SVGAGI (reference sequence). Written as DNA, the CDR3 is TGTGCCAGCAGCTACCCTCCGGGCAGGGGAACCCAGCCCCAGCATTTT. Translation gives CASSYPPGRGTQPQHF.

The chain employs TRBV5-1 and TRBJ1-5, with D unclear. The CDR3 length is 13 residues. V lost 4 bases and J lost 6, with 11 bases in between. Germline V gives CDR1 SGHRS, CDR2 YFSETQ. The CDR3 nucleotides read TGCGCCAGCAGCCCAGTACCCTCTCAGCCCCAGCATTTT. This translates into CASSPVPSQPQHF.

V is TRBV6-6 and J is TRBJ1-1; possible D gene TRBD1, 6 bases. With 5 bases removed from V and 5 bases from J, the gap between germline ends came to 18 bases. CDR3 length equals 15 residues. Germline-derived CDR1 and CDR2 are MNHNY and SVGAGI (reference sequence). In DNA form, the CDR3 reads TGTGCCAGCAGTCTCGACAGGACCCAAGGGACTGAAGCTTTCTTT. Its protein is CASSLDRTQGTEAFF.

This clone has ten or more counts. V and J are TRBV5-4 and TRBJ2-7, with a weak D call TRBD1 (6 bases). The CDR3 runs to 13 residues. Germline CDR1 reads SGHNT; CDR2 reads YYREEE (reference sequence). Trimming stripped 4 bases from V and 6 bases from J, with 14 bases between. The DNA for the CDR3 is TGTGCCAGCAGCCCCCAGCGCAGGGGCGAGCAGTACTTC. It specifies CASSPQRRGEQYF.